This TCR beta chain was retrieved from a study of monozygotic twins with inflammatory bowel disease. Whole-study findings and limits: IBD patients exhibited fewer clonotypes shared with other individuals than healthy twins, particularly with disease activity.

Note on this clonotype: Its target is unknown.

Researchers put TCRalpha and TCRbeta cDNA through two nested PCRs lasting approximately 16 and 9 cycles. TCRdb re-called the 5' RACE reads and catalogs CDR3 proteins one per entry, DNA excluded. The sample features 310,000 or so distinct CDR3 sequences, with around 2% in its top ten. Germline values: CDR1 DFQATT, CDR2 SNEGSKA (reference sequence). This CDR3 comprises 12 residues. V gene TRBV20-1 combines with J gene TRBJ2-7; TCRdb outputs TRBD1, but without DNA this stays unchecked. The sample was blood. This receptor was taken from a human donor with ulcerative colitis or Crohn's disease, or a healthy co-twin of an affected twin (not recorded which). CDR3 sequence: CSADRGTNEQYF.